The T cell receptor beta chain described here comes from a study of shared T cell receptors in the human thymus. Here immunoSEQ multiplex PCR was the method, and the copy in TCRdb shows in-frame clones only, minus some. Among hundreds of thousands of clones, more than 75% were seen once, and the ten largest hold 0.009% to 0.0095%. V was cut by 4 bases and J by 2 bases, with 13 bases left in between. This CDR3 has 14 amino acids. Germline V CDR1 and CDR2: SGHRS, YFSETQ. This sample was shared with a second study, whose subject was human thymus T cells. That work adds: Having corrective surgery for congenital heart defects, healthy Finnish infants were the ones who donated. It was from resections taken during corrective heart surgery that the thymus tissue came. Highly overlapping thymic repertoires in unrelated individuals were reported by related research.

The rearrangement joins TRBV5-1 to TRBJ2-7; D unresolved. The sequencing sample was made of thymocytes. The clonotype was recovered from a boy younger than two with a congenital heart defect. CDR3 loop: CASSLAGTPYEQYF. CDR3 DNA sequence: TGCGCCAGCAGCCTCGCCGGTACCCCCTACGAGCAGTACTTC.